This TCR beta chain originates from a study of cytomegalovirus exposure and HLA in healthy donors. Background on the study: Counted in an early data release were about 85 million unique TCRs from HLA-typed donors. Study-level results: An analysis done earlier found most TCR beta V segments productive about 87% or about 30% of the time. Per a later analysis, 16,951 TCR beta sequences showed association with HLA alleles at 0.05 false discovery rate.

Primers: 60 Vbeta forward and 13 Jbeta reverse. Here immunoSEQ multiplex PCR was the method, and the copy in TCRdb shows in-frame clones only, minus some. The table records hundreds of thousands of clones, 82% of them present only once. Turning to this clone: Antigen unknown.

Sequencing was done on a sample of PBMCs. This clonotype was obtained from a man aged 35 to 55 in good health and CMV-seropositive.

Here the CDR3 DNA reads TGTGCCAGCAGGGGGATAGCGGGAGGCCTGACCTCCTACGAGCAGTACGTC. Its translation: CASRGIAGGLTSYEQYV. The V gene is TRBV11-2, the J gene TRBJ2-7; 10 nucleotides line up with TRBD2. The CDR3 is 17 amino acids. The germline V gene encodes CDR1 SGHAT and CDR2 FQNNGV. With 6 bases clipped from V and 0 bases from J, the junction kept 11 bases outside the gene matches.